A single sample is the source of the 8 T cell receptor beta chains below, sequenced in a study of shared clonotypes between healthy human individuals. Generated by immunoSEQ multiplex PCR, the TCRdb table keeps only in-frame clones and is missing some. The sample has some 2.1 million clones; roughly 94% are singletons. The sequencing sample was made of naive CD4+ T cells sorted from blood. The subset: CD45RA+ positively selected. Receptors were obtained from a man aged 18 to 35 in good health.

This rearrangement joins TRBV7-9 to TRBJ1-1; no clear D. From germline, CDR1 is SEHNR and CDR2 FQNEAQ (reference sequence). The CDR3 sequence is 15 residues long. V shed 1 base and J shed 1 base, with 10 bases lying between them. The CDR3 region has the DNA TGTGCCAGCAGCTTAGTCCCGGGCGCGAACACTGAAGCTTTCTTT. Translated: CASSLVPGANTEAFF.

This chain connects TRBV7-6 to TRBJ2-7; D is perhaps TRBD1 (5 bases). Germline values: CDR1 SGHVS, CDR2 FNYEAQ. The V end lost 5 bases, the J end lost 5 bases, and 16 bases lay between the germline ends. This CDR3 contains 14 residues. Here the CDR3 DNA reads TGTGCCAGCAGCGATGGAAGGGGTTCGGACGAGCAGTACTTC. Its translation is CASSDGRGSDEQYF.

The V and J genes are TRBV28 and TRBJ1-1, with a possible D match to TRBD1 (5 bases). The length of the CDR3 is 14 residues. V lost 6 bases and J 0 bases, leaving 11 bases between the germline ends. CDR1 and CDR2 from the germline V gene are MDHEN and SYDVKM. The CDR3 sequence is CASRETGVNTEAFF. In DNA form, the CDR3 reads TGTGCCAGCAGGGAAACAGGTGTGAACACTGAAGCTTTCTTT.

The count of this clone is one. This chain joins TRBV7-3 and TRBJ2-2; TRBD1 agrees at 9 bases. Trimming cost V 8 bases and J 0 bases; bases outside gene matches: 1. This CDR3 region has 14 residues. CDR1 and CDR2 (germline): SGHTA, FQGTGA. CDR3 loop: CASGTGSNTGELFF. CDR3 nucleotide sequence: TGTGCCAGCGGGACAGGGTCGAACACCGGGGAGCTGTTTTTT.

The chain combines TRBV29-1 with TRBJ1-3; maybe TRBD1 (6 bases). Per germline, CDR1 SQVTM and CDR2 ANQGSEA. The CDR3 extends over 13 amino acids. V gave up 4 bases and J gave up 4 bases, with 11 bases separating them. The CDR3 spells CSVGGGLGNTIYF. The CDR3 region has the DNA TGCAGCGTTGGTGGGGGGCTAGGAAACACCATATATTTT.

The chain employs TRBV4-3 and TRBJ2-1, with 9 bases matching TRBD2. Trimming took 4 bases from V and 9 from J; bases not matched to a gene: 10. The CDR3 is 15 residues long. The germline V gene encodes CDR1 LGHNA and CDR2 YSLEER. This CDR3 is CASSLSSGAYGEQFF. The CDR3, as DNA: TGCGCCAGCAGCCTATCTAGCGGGGCCTACGGTGAGCAGTTCTTC.

The gene calls are TRBV5-6 and TRBJ1-2, with D perhaps matching TRBD1 (5 bases). The CDR3 runs 15 residues. Germline V gene data show CDR1 as SGHDT and CDR2 as YYEEEE. V was pared by 4 bases and J by 0 bases, with 13 bases between. CDR3 coding DNA: TGTGCCAGCAGCCGTCTCCAGGGATCTAACTATGGCTACACCTTC. Residues: CASSRLQGSNYGYTF. The full variable domain, its missing parts supplied by reference TRBV5-6 and TRBJ1-2, is DAGVTQSPTHLIKTRGQQVTLRCSPKSGHDTVSWYQQALGQGPQFIFQYYEEEERQRGNFPDRFSGHQFPNYSSELNVNALLLGDSALYLCASSRLQGSNYGYTFGSGTRLTVV.

V gene TRBV2 combines with J gene TRBJ2-6, with 7 bases that match TRBD1. V was pared by 3 bases and J by 2 bases, with 1 base of the junction left unmatched. The CDR3 totals 15 residues. Germline-derived CDR1 and CDR2 are SNHLY and FYNNEI. The DNA for the CDR3 is TGTGCCAGCAGTGAGACAGGGACTGGGGCCAACGTCCTGACTTTC. Translation gives CASSETGTGANVLTF.